A selection of T cell receptor beta chains follows, all from one sample in a study of T-cell memory formation after mild COVID-19. From the 5' RACE reads, TCRdb called clonotypes with MiXCR, one entry per CDR3 protein. The sample records around 390,000 distinct CDR3 sequences, roughly 15% being singletons. Sequenced material: PBMCs or a T cell subset sorted from them (not recorded which). The receptors shown here come from a young man who had mild COVID-19 (a few samples of this study predate the infection). Cell type and time point are not known. Each CDR3 is given with its conserved first and last residue. D genes are given only for firm matches. Clone size is not always given. Where it is, it says once, few, many or a class for expanded clones.

.	TRBD1	TRBV20-1	TRBJ1-1	CSVPLQDRGNTEAFF	TGCAGTGTCCCTCTCCAGGACAGGGGTAACACTGAAGCTTTCTTT
.	.	TRBV4-2	TRBJ2-6	CASSQEGGTGANVLTF	TGTGCCAGCAGCCAAGAAGGAGGAACTGGGGCCAACGTCCTGACTTTC
.	TRBD1	TRBV7-6	TRBJ1-2	CASSLPRQGEGYTF	TGTGCCAGCAGCTTACCTCGACAGGGGGAAGGCTACACCTTC
few	TRBD2	TRBV12-3/TRBV12-4	TRBJ2-3	CASSLAPYGGGTDTQYF	TGTGCCAGCAGTTTAGCCCCTTACGGGGGGGGCACAGATACGCAGTATTTT
few	.	TRBV25-1	TRBJ2-7	CASRGGTTPYEQYF	TGTGCCAGCAGGGGAGGGACAACCCCCTACGAGCAGTACTTC
few	TRBD2	TRBV6-4	TRBJ2-3	CASSDVTGTTILRWQYF	TGTGCCAGCAGTGACGTGACCGGGACTACCATCCTGAGATGGCAGTATTTT
.	TRBD1	TRBV12-3/TRBV12-4	TRBJ2-7	CASSIADRAHEQYF	TGTGCCAGCAGTATCGCGGACAGGGCCCACGAGCAGTACTTC
few	TRBD2	TRBV7-9	TRBJ2-5	CASSLPTSGGQETQYF	TGTGCCAGCAGCCTTCCGACTAGCGGGGGCCAAGAGACCCAGTACTTC
.	.	TRBV7-9	TRBJ1-1	CASSFSGTRGTEAFF	TGTGCCAGCAGCTTTTCCGGGACCCGCGGCACTGAAGCTTTCTTT
.	.	TRBV5-1	TRBJ2-2	CASSPRVSGELFF	TGCGCCAGCAGCCCAAGAGTCTCCGGGGAGCTGTTTTTT
.	TRBD2	TRBV29-1	TRBJ2-3	CSVARLAGVGADTQYF	TGCAGCGTCGCCCGACTAGCGGGGGTTGGGGCAGATACGCAGTATTTT
.	.	TRBV7-2	TRBJ1-3	CASSLAHGTGNTIYF	TGTGCCAGCAGCTTAGCGCACGGGACGGGAAACACCATATATTTT
.	.	TRBV18	TRBJ2-3	CASSPSSTDTQYF	TGTGCCAGCTCACCGTCTAGCACAGATACGCAGTATTTT
.	.	TRBV12-3/TRBV12-4	TRBJ1-2	CASSPDGYYGYTF	TGTGCCAGCAGTCCGGACGGATACTATGGCTACACCTTC
few	TRBD1	TRBV6-2/TRBV6-3	TRBJ2-2	CASSRTTTGYTGELFF	TGTGCCAGCAGTCGAACGACGACAGGGTACACCGGGGAGCTGTTTTTT
.	.	TRBV12-3/TRBV12-4	TRBJ1-4	CASSLRSFNEKLFF	TGTGCCAGCAGTTTGAGGAGTTTTAATGAAAAACTGTTTTTT
.	.	TRBV5-6	TRBJ2-3	CASSLLDTSTDTQYF	TGTGCCAGCAGCTTACTGGATACTAGCACAGATACGCAGTATTTT
.	.	TRBV3-1	TRBJ1-4	CASSLGSEKLFF	TGTGCCAGCAGCCTGGGGTCGGAAAAACTGTTTTTT